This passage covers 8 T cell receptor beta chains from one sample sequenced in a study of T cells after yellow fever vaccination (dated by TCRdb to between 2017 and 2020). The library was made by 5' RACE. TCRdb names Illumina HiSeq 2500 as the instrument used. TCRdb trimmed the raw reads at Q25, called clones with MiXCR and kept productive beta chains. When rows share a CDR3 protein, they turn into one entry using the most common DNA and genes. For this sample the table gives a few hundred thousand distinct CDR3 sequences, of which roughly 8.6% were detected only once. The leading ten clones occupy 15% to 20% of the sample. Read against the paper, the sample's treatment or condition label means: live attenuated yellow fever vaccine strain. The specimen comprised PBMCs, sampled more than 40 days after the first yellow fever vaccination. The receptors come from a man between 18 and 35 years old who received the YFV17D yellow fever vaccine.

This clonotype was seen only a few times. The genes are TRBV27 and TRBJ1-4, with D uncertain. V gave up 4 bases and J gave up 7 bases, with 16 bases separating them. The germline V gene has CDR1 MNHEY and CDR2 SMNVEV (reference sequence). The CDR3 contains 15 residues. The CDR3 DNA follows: TGTGCCAGCAGTTGCCCGCCAGGAAGGTGTGAAAAACTGTTTTTT. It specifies CASSCPPGRCEKLFF.

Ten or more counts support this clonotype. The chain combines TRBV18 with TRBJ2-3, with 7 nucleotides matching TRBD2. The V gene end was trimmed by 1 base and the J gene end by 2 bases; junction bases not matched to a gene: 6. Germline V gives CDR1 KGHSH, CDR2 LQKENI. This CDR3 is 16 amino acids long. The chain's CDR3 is CASSPLGLGPTDTQYF. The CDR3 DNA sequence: TGTGCCAGCTCACCACTAGGACTAGGCCCCACAGATACGCAGTATTTT.

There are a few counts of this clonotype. In DNA, the CDR3 is TGTGCCACCGTCAGGGTGATGGCTGAAGCTTTCTTT. It translates to CATVRVMAEAFF. V is TRBV12-3 or TRBV12-4 and J is TRBJ1-1; D possibly corresponds to TRBD1 (5 bases). The CDR3 totals 12 residues. Trimming cost V 10 bases and J 6 bases, with 15 bases left between them.

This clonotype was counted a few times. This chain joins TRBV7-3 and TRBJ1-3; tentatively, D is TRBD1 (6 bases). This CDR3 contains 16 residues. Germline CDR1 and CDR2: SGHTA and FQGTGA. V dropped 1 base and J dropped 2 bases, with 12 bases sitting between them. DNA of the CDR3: TGTGCCAGCAGCTTAATAGGACGGGGGCCTGGAAACACCATATATTTT. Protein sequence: CASSLIGRGPGNTIYF.

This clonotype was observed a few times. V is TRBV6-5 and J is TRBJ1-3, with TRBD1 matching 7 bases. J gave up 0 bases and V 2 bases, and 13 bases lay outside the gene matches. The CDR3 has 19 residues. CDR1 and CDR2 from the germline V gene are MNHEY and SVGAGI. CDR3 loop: CASSYTSPGQLSSGNTIYF. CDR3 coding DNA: TGTGCCAGCAGTTACACTTCGCCGGGACAGCTTAGCTCTGGAAACACCATATATTTT.

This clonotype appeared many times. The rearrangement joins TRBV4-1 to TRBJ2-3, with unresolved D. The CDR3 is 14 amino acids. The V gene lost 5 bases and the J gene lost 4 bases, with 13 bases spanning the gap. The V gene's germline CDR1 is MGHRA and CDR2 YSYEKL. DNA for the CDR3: TGCGCCAGCAGCGCCCCGGGTGGTCCAGATACGCAGTATTTT. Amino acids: CASSAPGGPDTQYF.

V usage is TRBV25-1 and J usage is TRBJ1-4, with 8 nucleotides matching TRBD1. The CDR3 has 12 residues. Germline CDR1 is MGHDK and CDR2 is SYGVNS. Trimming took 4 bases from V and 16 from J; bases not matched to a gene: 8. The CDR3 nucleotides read TGTGCCAGCAGTGCTGGGGGGGACAGGTGGTTTTTT. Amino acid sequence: CASSAGGDRWFF.

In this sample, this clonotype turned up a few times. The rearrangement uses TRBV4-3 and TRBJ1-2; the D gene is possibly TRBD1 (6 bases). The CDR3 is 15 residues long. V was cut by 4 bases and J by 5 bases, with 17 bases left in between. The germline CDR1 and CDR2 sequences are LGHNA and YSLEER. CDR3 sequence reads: CASSPAGALWYGYTF. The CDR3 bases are TGCGCCAGCAGCCCAGCAGGGGCTCTCTGGTATGGCTACACCTTC.